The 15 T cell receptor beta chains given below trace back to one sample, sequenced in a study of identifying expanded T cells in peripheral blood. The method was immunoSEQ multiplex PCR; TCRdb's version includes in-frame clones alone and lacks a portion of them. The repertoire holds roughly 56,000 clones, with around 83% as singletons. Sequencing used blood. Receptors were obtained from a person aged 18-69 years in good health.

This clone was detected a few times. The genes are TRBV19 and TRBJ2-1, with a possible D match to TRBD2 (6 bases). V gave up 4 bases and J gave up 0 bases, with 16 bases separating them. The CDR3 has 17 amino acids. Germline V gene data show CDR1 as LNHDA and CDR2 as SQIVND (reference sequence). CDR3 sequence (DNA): TGTGCCAGTAGTAGCGGGGCGACACAGCTCTCCTACAATGAGCAGTTCTTC. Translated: CASSSGATQLSYNEQFF.

This chain's CDR3 is CASSYIAGYNEQFF. In DNA, the CDR3 is TGCGCCAGCAGCTACATAGCGGGGTACAATGAGCAGTTCTTC. The chain employs TRBV5-1 and TRBJ2-1; the match to TRBD2 covers 8 bases. The CDR3 runs to 14 residues. The J segment lost 4 bases and the V segment lost 3 bases, leaving 3 bases of the junction unmatched. Per germline, CDR1 SGHRS and CDR2 YFSETQ.

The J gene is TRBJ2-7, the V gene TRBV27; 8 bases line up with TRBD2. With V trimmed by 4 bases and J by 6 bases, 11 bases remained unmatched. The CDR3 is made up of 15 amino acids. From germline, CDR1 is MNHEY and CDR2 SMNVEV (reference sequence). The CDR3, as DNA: TGTGCCAGCAGTTCCCGCGGGGGGCGCGGAAGCGAGCAGTACGTC. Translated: CASSSRGGRGSEQYV.

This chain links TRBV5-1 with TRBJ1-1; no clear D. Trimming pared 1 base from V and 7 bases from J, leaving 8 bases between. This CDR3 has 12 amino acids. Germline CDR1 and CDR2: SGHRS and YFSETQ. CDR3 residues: CASSLYGFEAFF. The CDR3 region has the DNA TGCGCCAGCAGCTTGTACGGGTTTGAAGCTTTCTTT.

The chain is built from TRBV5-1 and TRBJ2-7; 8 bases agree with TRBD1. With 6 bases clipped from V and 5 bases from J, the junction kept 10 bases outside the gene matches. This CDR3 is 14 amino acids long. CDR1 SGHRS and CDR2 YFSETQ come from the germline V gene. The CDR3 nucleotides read TGCGCCAGCAACGGCGGACAGGGATGGAACGAGCAGTACTTC. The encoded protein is CASNGGQGWNEQYF.

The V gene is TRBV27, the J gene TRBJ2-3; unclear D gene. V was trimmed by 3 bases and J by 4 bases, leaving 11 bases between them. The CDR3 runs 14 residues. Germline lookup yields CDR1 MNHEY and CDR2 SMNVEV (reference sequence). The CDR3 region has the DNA TGTGCCAGCAGTTTTCTACGAGGTTCAGATACGCAGTATTTT. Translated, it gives CASSFLRGSDTQYF.

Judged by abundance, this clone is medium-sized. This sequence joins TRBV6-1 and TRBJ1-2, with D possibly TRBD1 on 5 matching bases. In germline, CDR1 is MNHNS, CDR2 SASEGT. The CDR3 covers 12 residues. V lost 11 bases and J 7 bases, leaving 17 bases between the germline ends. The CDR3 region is CAFQGNLGGYTF. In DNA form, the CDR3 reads TGTGCCTTTCAGGGAAATCTCGGTGGCTACACCTTC.

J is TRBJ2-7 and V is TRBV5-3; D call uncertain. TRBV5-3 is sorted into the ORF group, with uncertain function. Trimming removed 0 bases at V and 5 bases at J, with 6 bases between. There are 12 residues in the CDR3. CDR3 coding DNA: TGTGCCAGAAGCTTGGAAGGGCACGAGCAGTACGTC. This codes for CARSLEGHEQYV.

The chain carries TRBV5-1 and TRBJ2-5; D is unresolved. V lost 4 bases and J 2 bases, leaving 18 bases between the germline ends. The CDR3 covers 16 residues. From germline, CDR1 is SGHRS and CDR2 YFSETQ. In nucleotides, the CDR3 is TGCGCCAGCAGCCCACCAGACGGAGTAATTCAAGAGACCCAGTACTTC. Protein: CASSPPDGVIQETQYF. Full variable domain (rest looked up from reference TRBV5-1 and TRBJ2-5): KAGVTQTPRYLIKTRGQQVTLSCSPISGHRSVSWYQQTPGQGLQFLFEYFSETQRNKGNFPGRFSGRQFSNSRSEMNVSTLELGDSALYLCASSPPDGVIQETQYFGPGTRLLVL.

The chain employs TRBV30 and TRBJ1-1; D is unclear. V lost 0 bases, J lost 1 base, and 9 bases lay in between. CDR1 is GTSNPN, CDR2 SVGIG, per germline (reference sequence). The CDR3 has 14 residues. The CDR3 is CAWSVLVKNTEAFF. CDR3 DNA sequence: TGTGCCTGGAGTGTACTGGTGAAGAACACTGAAGCTTTCTTT.

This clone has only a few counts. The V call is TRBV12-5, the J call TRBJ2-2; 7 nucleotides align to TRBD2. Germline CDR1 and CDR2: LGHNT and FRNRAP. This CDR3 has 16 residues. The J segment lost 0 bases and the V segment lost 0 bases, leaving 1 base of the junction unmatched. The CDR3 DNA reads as TGTGCTAGTGGTTTGGTTGCGGGGGCGAACACCGGGGAGCTGTTTTTT. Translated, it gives CASGLVAGANTGELFF.

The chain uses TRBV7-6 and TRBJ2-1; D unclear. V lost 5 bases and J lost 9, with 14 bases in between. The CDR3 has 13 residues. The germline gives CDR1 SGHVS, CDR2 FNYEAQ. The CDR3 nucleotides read TGTGCCAGCAGCACCCAGACCATTTCTGAGCAGTTCTTC. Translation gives CASSTQTISEQFF.

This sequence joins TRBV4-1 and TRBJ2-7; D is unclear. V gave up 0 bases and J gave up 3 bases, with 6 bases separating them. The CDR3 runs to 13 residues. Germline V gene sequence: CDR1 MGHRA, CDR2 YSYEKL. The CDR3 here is CASSQDQDYEQYV. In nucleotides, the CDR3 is TGCGCCAGCAGCCAAGATCAGGACTACGAGCAGTACGTC.

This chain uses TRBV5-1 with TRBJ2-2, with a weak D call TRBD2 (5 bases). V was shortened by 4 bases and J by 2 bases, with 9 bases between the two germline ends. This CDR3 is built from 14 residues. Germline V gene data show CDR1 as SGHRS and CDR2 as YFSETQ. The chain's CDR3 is CASSVSGNTGELFF. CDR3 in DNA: TGCGCCAGCAGCGTCAGCGGAAACACCGGGGAGCTGTTTTTT. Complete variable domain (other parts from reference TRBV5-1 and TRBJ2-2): KAGVTQTPRYLIKTRGQQVTLSCSPISGHRSVSWYQQTPGQGLQFLFEYFSETQRNKGNFPGRFSGRQFSNSRSEMNVSTLELGDSALYLCASSVSGNTGELFFGEGSRLTVL.

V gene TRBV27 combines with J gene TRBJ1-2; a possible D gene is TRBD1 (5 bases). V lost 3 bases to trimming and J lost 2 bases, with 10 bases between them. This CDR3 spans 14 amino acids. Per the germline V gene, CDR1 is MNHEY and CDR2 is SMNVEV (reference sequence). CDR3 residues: CASSFAGLNYGYTF. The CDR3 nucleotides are TGTGCCAGCAGTTTCGCGGGACTAAACTATGGCTACACCTTC.